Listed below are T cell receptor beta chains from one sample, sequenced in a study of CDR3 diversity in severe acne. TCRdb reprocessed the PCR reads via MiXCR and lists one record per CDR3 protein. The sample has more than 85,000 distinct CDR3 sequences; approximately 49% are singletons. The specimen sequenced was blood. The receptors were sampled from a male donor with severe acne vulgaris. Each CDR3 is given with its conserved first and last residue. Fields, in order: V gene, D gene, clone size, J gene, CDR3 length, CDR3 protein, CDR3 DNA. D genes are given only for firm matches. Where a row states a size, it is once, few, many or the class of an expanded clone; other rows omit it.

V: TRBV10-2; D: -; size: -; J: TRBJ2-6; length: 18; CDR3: CASSESPGRRSGANVLTF; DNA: TGCGCCAGCAGTGAGAGTCCGGGACGCCGCTCTGGGGCCAACGTCCTGACTTTC
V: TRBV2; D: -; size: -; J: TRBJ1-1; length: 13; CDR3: CASRDMSMTEAFF; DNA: TGTGCCAGCAGGGACATGAGTATGACTGAAGCTTTCTTT
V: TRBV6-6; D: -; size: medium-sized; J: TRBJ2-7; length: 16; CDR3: CASTVAAGAPTLEQYF; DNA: TGTGCCAGCACCGTTGCGGCAGGGGCCCCCACGTTAGAGCAGTACTTC
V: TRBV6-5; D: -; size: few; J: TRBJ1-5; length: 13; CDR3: CASSLWGGQPQHF; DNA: TGTGCCAGCAGCCTCTGGGGAGGTCAGCCCCAGCATTTT
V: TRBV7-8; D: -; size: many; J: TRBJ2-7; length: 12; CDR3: CASSFAQSEQYF; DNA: TGTGCCAGCAGCTTCGCGCAATCCGAGCAGTACTTC
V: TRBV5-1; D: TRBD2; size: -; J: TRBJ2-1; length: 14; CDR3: CASRRVAGVVEQFF; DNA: TGCGCCAGCAGGCGGGTAGCGGGAGTGGTTGAGCAGTTCTTC
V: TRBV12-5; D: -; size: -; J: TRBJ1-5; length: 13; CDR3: CASGLAGGQPQHF; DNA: TGTGCTAGTGGTTTGGCAGGTGGTCAGCCCCAGCATTTT
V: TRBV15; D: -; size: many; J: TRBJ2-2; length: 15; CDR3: CATRAGTVDTGELFF; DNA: TGTGCCACCAGGGCTGGCACGGTGGACACCGGGGAGCTGTTTTTT
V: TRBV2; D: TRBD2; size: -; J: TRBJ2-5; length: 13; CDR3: CASSRSGRETQYF; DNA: TGTGCCAGCAGCCGTAGCGGGCGAGAGACCCAGTACTTC
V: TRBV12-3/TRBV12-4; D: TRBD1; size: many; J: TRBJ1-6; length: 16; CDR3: CASSSQRGQYNSPLHF; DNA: TGTGCCAGCAGTTCACAGAGGGGACAGTATAATTCACCCCTCCACTTT
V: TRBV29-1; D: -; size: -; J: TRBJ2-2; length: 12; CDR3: CSVQTTTGELFF; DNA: TGCAGCGTCCAAACGACTACCGGGGAGCTGTTTTTT
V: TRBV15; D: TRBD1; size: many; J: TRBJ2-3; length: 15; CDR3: CATSRALQGADTQYF; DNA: TGTGCCACCAGCAGAGCCTTGCAGGGGGCGGATACGCAGTATTTT
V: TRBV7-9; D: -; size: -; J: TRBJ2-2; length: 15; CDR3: CASSLAGLNTGELFF; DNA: TGTGCCAGCAGCTTAGCAGGACTGAACACCGGGGAGCTGTTTTTT
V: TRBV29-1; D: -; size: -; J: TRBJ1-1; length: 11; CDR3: CSVPAPLEAFF; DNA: TGCAGCGTTCCGGCTCCCCTGGAAGCTTTCTTT
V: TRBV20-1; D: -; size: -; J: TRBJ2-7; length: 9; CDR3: CSATGEQYF; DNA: TGCAGTGCTACCGGGGAGCAGTACTTC
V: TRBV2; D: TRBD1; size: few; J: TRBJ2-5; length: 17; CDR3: CASSELGTGRFYETQYF; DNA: TGTGCCAGCAGTGAACTAGGGACAGGGCGGTTTTACGAGACCCAGTACTTC
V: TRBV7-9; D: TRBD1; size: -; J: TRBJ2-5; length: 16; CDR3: CASTQDPGTGQETQYF; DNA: TGTGCCAGCACTCAAGACCCCGGGACAGGGCAAGAGACCCAGTACTTC
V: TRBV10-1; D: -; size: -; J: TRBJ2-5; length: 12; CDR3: CASSEPGETQYF; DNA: TGCGCCAGCAGTGAGCCAGGAGAGACCCAGTACTTC
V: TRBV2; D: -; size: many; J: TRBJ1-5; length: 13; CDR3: CASEDRPNQPQHF; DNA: TGTGCCAGCGAAGACAGGCCTAATCAGCCCCAGCATTTT
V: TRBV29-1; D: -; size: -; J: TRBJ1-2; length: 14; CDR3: CSVEFGGPIYGYTF; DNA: TGCAGCGTTGAATTCGGGGGCCCTATCTATGGCTACACCTTC
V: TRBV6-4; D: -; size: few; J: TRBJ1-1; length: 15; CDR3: CASGDRFSMNTEAFF; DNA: TGTGCCAGCGGTGACAGGTTTTCGATGAACACTGAAGCTTTCTTT
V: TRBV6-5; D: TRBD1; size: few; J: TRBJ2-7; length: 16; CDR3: CASRESPGQGWYEQYF; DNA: TGTGCCAGCAGAGAAAGTCCGGGACAGGGTTGGTACGAGCAGTACTTC
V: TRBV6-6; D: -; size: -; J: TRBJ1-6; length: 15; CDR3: CASSASRDTNSPLHF; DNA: TGTGCCAGCAGTGCGAGCCGGGACACCAATTCACCCCTCCACTTT
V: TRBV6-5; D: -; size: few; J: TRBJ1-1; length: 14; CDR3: CASRFRLGNTEAFF; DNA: TGTGCCAGCAGATTCCGTCTAGGGAACACTGAAGCTTTCTTT
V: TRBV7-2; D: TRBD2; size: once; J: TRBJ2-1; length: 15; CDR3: CASSKGLALYNEQFF; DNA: TGTGCCAGCAGCAAGGGACTAGCGCTCTACAATGAGCAGTTCTTC